One sample yielded the 23 T cell receptor beta chains listed below, sequenced in a study of metastatic and nonmetastatic thyroid tumors. TCRdb re-analyzed the PCR reads using MiXCR. The repertoire consists of approximately 30,000 clones, with 16% occurring once and the leading ten covering around 6.1%. Patients were all untreated before their thyroid surgery. Source material: blood. These receptors all come from a male donor with papillary thyroid cancer or a benign thyroid nodule (not recorded which). Some clones in this sample may be carry-over from other donors' samples.

This clone was observed a single time. J is TRBJ1-1 and V is TRBV27; TRBD1 matches 7 bases. The CDR3 is 14 amino acids. The junction had 1 base not matched to a gene; V was cut back by 0 bases and J by 3 bases. Germline V lookup: CDR1 MNHEY, CDR2 SMNVEV (reference sequence). The CDR3 here is CASSLSQGYTEAFF. The CDR3 bases are TGTGCCAGCAGTTTATCACAGGGGTACACTGAAGCTTTCTTT.

The table lists this clone with a few counts. V gene TRBV20-1 combines with J gene TRBJ2-3; D is unresolved. Germline V gene data show CDR1 as DFQATT and CDR2 as SNEGSKA (reference sequence). The CDR3 is made up of 13 amino acids. Trimming shortened V by 6 bases and J by 2 bases, and 12 bases separated the two germline ends. The chain's CDR3 is CSASHPTTDTQYF. The DNA for the CDR3 is TGCAGTGCCAGCCACCCAACCACAGATACGCAGTATTTT.

The chain combines TRBV30 with TRBJ2-1; 8 bases line up with TRBD2. V dropped 0 bases and J dropped 12; count of bases not matched to a gene: 7. This CDR3 contains 13 residues. Germline CDR1 reads GTSNPN; CDR2 reads SVGIG (reference sequence). The CDR3 here is CAWSVGSGTAQFF. The CDR3 DNA reads TGTGCCTGGAGTGTTGGTAGCGGGACGGCGCAGTTCTTC.

In its sample, this clone was seen many times. The rearrangement uses TRBV10-3 and TRBJ2-5, with TRBD2 as a possible D gene (5 bases). The CDR3 consists of 13 residues. V dropped 4 bases and J dropped 5 bases, with 11 bases sitting between them. In germline, CDR1 is ENHRY, CDR2 SYGVKD. The CDR3 here is CAISAVAGETQYF. CDR3 DNA sequence: TGTGCCATCAGTGCGGTCGCGGGTGAGACCCAGTACTTC.

This clone was observed many times. This chain uses TRBV5-1 with TRBJ1-1; D remains ambiguous. This CDR3 is built from 14 residues. The germline gives CDR1 SGHRS, CDR2 YFSETQ. Trimming stripped 10 bases from V and 0 bases from J, with 16 bases between. The CDR3 nucleotides read TGCGCCTCCCAGAGAGACGGACTGAACACTGAAGCTTTCTTT. Its protein product is CASQRDGLNTEAFF.

The table lists this clone with a few counts. The chain links TRBV27 to TRBJ2-7, with 10 bases lining up with TRBD1. Losses at the gene ends were 3 bases for V and 9 bases for J; bases not matched to a gene: 8. This CDR3 contains 14 residues. The germline CDR1 and CDR2 sequences are MNHEY and SMNVEV (reference sequence). CDR3: CASSLGTGVAGQYF. In DNA form, the CDR3 reads TGTGCCAGCAGTTTGGGGACAGGGGTTGCCGGGCAGTACTTC.

This clone occurred many times. V is TRBV9 and J is TRBJ2-2, with D perhaps TRBD1 (6 bases). The CDR3 runs 17 residues. From germline, CDR1 is SGDLS and CDR2 YYNGEE. Trimming left V 2 bases short and J 5 bases short, with 19 bases between. In nucleotides, the CDR3 is TGTGCCAGCAGCGTTTCGCCGACAGGCGTAAGGACCGGGGAGCTGTTTTTT. It specifies CASSVSPTGVRTGELFF.

This clone was seen repeatedly, ten times or more. This chain uses TRBV28 with TRBJ2-1, with 8 bases that match TRBD1. The trim removed 9 bases at V and 4 bases at J, leaving 5 bases unmatched. Germline V gene lookup returns CDR1 MDHEN and CDR2 SYDVKM. The CDR3 runs 13 residues. The CDR3 DNA is TGTGCCAGTCAGGGACAGGCTTACAATGAGCAGTTCTTC. Protein sequence: CASQGQAYNEQFF.

The chain recombines TRBV4-1 with TRBJ2-3; D call uncertain. V was trimmed by 3 bases and J by 6 bases, leaving 16 bases between them. The germline CDR1 and CDR2 sequences are MGHRA and YSYEKL. The CDR3 spans 15 residues. The CDR3 sequence: CASSHQQHLGDTQYF. CDR3 DNA: TGCGCCAGCAGCCACCAGCAACATCTTGGGGATACGCAGTATTTT.

This clone was counted once. The chain uses TRBV14 and TRBJ1-1; 10 bases are shared with TRBD1. CDR3 size: 17 residues. Germline lookup yields CDR1 SGHDN and CDR2 FVKESK. Trimming cost V 4 bases and J 5 bases; bases outside gene matches: 13. The CDR3 sequence is CASSPPPLTGGRTEAFF. CDR3 nucleotide sequence: TGTGCCAGCAGCCCCCCCCCCCTGACAGGGGGCAGAACTGAAGCTTTCTTT.

This clone was seen many times. The chain is built from TRBV18 and TRBJ2-3; weak D call: TRBD2 (5 bases). The V and J ends lost 2 bases and 4 bases respectively, with 10 bases between them. The germline gives CDR1 KGHSH, CDR2 LQKENI. CDR3 length: 14 residues. The DNA of the CDR3 is TGTGCCAGCTCACCAAGTGGTAGCGCAGATACGCAGTATTTT. Encoded protein: CASSPSGSADTQYF.

There are many counts of this clone. Other DNA sequences in this sample translate to the same CDR3. V is TRBV7-2 and J is TRBJ2-3; D possibly corresponds to TRBD1 (6 bases). The CDR3 is made up of 14 amino acids. Germline assignment: CDR1 SGHTA and CDR2 FQGNSA. Trimming took 5 bases from V and 6 from J, leaving 15 bases between them. Here the CDR3 DNA reads TGTGCCAGCAGCCATGGGCAGGGGAAGGATACGCAGTATTTT. Its translation: CASSHGQGKDTQYF. Complete variable domain (other parts from reference TRBV7-2 and TRBJ2-3): GAGVSQSPSNKVTEKGKDVELRCDPISGHTALYWYRQSLGQGLEFLIYFQGNSAPDKSGLPSDRFSAERTGGSVSTLTIQRTQQEDSAVYLCASSHGQGKDTQYFGPGTRLTVL.

This clone showed up many times. The CDR3: CASSTKRLAVQETQYF. CDR3 sequence (DNA): TGTGCCAGCAGCACCAAGAGACTAGCTGTCCAAGAGACCCAGTACTTC. The genes are TRBV7-9 and TRBJ2-5, with TRBD2 identical over 7 bases. The CDR3 runs 16 residues. V lost 5 bases and J lost 1; bases outside the gene matches: 10. The V gene's germline CDR1 is SEHNR and CDR2 FQNEAQ (reference sequence).

This clone has a count of ten or more. The chain combines TRBV5-1 with TRBJ2-7; 8 positions match TRBD2. This CDR3 has 16 amino acids. V gave up 0 bases and J gave up 2 bases; unmatched junction bases: 7. Per the germline V gene, CDR1 is SGHRS and CDR2 is YFSETQ. The CDR3 reads CASSLGSGMQAYEQYF. The CDR3 bases are TGCGCCAGCAGCTTGGGTAGCGGGATGCAGGCCTACGAGCAGTACTTC.

This clone was counted between two and nine times. The chain carries TRBV10-2 and TRBJ2-7; the match to TRBD1 covers 8 bases. The CDR3 totals 15 residues. With V trimmed by 10 bases and J by 1 base, 12 bases remained unmatched. The germline CDR1 and CDR2 sequences are WSHSY and SAAADI. In DNA, the CDR3 is TGCGCCATCAGCCCCGGGACAGGTCTATCCTACGAGCAGTACTTC. Its protein product is CAISPGTGLSYEQYF.

This clone showed up just a few times. The chain recombines TRBV19 with TRBJ2-7; a possible D gene is TRBD1 (6 bases). The V gene's germline CDR1 is LNHDA and CDR2 SQIVND (reference sequence). The CDR3 is 13 residues long. Trimming removed 4 bases from V and 5 bases from J, with 12 bases in between. The CDR3 sequence: CASSRLQGDEQYF. Written as DNA, the CDR3 is TGTGCCAGTAGTAGGCTACAGGGCGACGAGCAGTACTTC.

This clone was picked up many times. V gene TRBV7-9 combines with J gene TRBJ1-4; a possible D gene is TRBD1 (5 bases). CDR1 and CDR2 (germline): SEHNR, FQNEAQ (reference sequence). The length of the CDR3 is 15 residues. Trimming shortened V by 8 bases and J by 5 bases, and 18 bases separated the two germline ends. The CDR3 bases are TGTGCCAGCCAAAGCGGGGCCTACACAAATGAAAAACTGTTTTTT. Its translation is CASQSGAYTNEKLFF.

The table lists this clone with many counts. V is TRBV30 and J is TRBJ2-7, with 8 bases that match TRBD2. This CDR3 region has 14 residues. Germline V gene lookup returns CDR1 GTSNPN and CDR2 SVGIG (reference sequence). The ends lost 2 bases at V and 5 bases at J; junction bases unmatched: 8. CDR3 residues: CAWSLGLALDEQYF. The CDR3 DNA is TGTGCCTGGAGTCTCGGACTAGCCCTGGACGAGCAGTACTTC.

The count of this clone is one. No conserved phenylalanine or tryptophan ends this CDR3, so it is likely a read error. The chain links TRBV3-1 to TRBJ1-1; D is unresolved. The CDR3 spans 12 residues. Germline CDR1 is LGHDT and CDR2 is YNNKEL (reference sequence). With 4 bases removed from V and 7 bases from J, the gap between germline ends came to 10 bases. The CDR3 nucleotides are TGTGCCAGCAGCCGGGAAGACATTGAAGCTTTCTCT. This codes for CASSREDIEAFS.

Points on this clone: At one end, the junction sequence differs from germline, possibly due to a read error. This chain connects TRBV6-2 or TRBV6-3 to TRBJ2-2; D possibly matches TRBD1 or TRBD2 (5 bases each). The CDR3 consists of 14 residues. From germline, CDR1 is MNHEY and CDR2 SVGEGT. The CDR3 loop is CASIPDIVTGELFF. CDR3 in DNA: TGTGCCAGCATCCCGGACATTGTCACCGGGGAGTTGTTTTTT.

The chain couples TRBV7-2 to TRBJ1-1; the D gene is possibly TRBD1 (6 bases). V lost 9 bases and J lost 6, with 17 bases in between. The CDR3 consists of 13 residues. Germline CDR1 SGHTA, CDR2 FQGNSA. The CDR3 loop is CASSPTGTSEAFF. DNA of the CDR3: TGTGCCAGTAGCCCCACAGGGACCTCTGAAGCTTTCTTT.

This clone has ten or more counts. The same CDR3 also results from other DNA sequences found in this sample. This sequence joins TRBV3-1 and TRBJ2-3, with 9 bases aligning to TRBD2. J gave up 0 bases and V 6 bases, and 4 bases lay outside the gene matches. The CDR3 covers 15 residues. The germline V gene encodes CDR1 LGHDT and CDR2 YNNKEL (reference sequence). CDR3 DNA sequence: TGTGCCAGCAGTCCCACTAGCGGGAGCACAGATACGCAGTATTTT. Residues: CASSPTSGSTDTQYF.

This clone was counted at least ten times. A much more abundant neighbour one base away suggests this may be a read error. CDR3 amino acids: CASSFLTGGGHTF. The CDR3 nucleotides read TGTGCCAGCAGCTTTTTGACAGGGGGCGGCCACACCTTC. This chain uses TRBV11-2 with TRBJ1-2; TRBD1 matches 10 bases. There are 13 residues in the CDR3. Unmatched junction bases numbered 7, after V lost 3 bases and J lost 12 bases. In germline, CDR1 is SGHAT, CDR2 FQNNGV.